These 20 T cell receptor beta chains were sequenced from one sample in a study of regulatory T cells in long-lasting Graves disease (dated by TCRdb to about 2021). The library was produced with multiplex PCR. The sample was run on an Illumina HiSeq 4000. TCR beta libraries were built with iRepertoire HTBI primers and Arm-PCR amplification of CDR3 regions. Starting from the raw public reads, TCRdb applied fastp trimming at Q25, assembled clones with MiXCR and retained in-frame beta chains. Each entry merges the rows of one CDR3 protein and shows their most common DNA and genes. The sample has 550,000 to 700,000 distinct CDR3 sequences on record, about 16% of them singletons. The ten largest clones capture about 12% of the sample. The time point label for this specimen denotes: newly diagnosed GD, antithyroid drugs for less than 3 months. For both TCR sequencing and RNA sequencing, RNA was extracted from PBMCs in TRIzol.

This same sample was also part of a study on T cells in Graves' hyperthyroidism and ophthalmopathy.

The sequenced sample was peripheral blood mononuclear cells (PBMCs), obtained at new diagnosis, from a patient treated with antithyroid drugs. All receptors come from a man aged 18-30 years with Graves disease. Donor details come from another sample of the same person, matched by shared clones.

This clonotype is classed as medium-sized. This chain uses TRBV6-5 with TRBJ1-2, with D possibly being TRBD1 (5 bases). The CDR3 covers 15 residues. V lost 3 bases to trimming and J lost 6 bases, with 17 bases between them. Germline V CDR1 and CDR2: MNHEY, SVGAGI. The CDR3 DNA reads TGTGCCAGCAGTTATGGCGCAACGGGGCGTGATGGCTACACCTTC. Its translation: CASSYGATGRDGYTF.

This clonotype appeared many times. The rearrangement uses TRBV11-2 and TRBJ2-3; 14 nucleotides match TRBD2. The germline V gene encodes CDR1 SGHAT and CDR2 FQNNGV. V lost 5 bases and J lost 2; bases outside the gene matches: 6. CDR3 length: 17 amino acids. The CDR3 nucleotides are TGTGCCAGCAGCCCTTGGACTAGCGGGAGGAACACAGATACGCAGTATTTT. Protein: CASSPWTSGRNTDTQYF.

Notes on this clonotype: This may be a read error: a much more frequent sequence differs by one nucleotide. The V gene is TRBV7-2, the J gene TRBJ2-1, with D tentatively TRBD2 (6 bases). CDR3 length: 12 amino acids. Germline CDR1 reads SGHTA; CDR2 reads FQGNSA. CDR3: CASGRTYDEQFF. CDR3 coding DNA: TGTGCCAGCGGGAGGACCTACGATGAGCAGTTCTTC.

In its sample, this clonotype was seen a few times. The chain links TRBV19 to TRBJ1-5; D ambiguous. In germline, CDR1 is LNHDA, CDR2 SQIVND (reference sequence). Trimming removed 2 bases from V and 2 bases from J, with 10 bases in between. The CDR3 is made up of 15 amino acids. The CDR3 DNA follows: TGTGCCAGTAGTATATTATCAGACGGCAATCAGCCCCAGCATTTT. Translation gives CASSILSDGNQPQHF.

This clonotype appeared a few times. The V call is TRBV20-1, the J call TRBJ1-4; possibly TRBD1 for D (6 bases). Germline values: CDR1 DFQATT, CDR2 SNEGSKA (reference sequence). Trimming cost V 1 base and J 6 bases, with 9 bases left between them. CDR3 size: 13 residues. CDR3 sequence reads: CSARGTVDEKLFF. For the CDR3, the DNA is TGCAGTGCTAGAGGGACAGTGGATGAAAAACTGTTTTTT.

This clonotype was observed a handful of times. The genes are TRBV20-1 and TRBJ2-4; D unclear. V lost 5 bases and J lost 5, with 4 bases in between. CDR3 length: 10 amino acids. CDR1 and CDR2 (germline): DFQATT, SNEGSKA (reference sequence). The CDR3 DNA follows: TGCAGTGCTCAGGAAAACATTCAGTACTTC. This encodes CSAQENIQYF.

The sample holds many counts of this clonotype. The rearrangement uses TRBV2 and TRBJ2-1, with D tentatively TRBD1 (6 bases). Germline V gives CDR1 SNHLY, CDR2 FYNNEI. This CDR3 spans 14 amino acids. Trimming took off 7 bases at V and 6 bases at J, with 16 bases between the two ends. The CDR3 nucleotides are TGTGCCAGCAACGATCCTCCAGGGGCCAATGAGCAGTTCTTC. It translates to CASNDPPGANEQFF.

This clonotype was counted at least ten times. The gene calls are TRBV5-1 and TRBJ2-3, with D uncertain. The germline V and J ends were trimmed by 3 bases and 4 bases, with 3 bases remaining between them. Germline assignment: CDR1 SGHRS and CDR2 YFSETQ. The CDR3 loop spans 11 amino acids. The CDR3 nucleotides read TGCGCCAGCAGCTCAGCAGATACGCAGTATTTT. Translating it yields CASSSADTQYF.

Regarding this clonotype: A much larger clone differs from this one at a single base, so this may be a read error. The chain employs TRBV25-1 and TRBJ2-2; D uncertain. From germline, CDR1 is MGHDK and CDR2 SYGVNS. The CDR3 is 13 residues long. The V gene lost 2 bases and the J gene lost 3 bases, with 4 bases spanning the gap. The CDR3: CASSEGYTGELFF. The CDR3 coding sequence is TGTGCCAGCAGTGAAGGGTACACCGGGGAGCTGTTTTTT.

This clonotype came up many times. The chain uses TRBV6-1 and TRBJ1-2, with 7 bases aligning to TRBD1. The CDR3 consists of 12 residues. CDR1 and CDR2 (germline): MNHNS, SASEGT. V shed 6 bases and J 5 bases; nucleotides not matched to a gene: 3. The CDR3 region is CASSEGAYGYTF. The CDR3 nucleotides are TGTGCCAGCAGCGAGGGGGCGTATGGCTACACCTTC.

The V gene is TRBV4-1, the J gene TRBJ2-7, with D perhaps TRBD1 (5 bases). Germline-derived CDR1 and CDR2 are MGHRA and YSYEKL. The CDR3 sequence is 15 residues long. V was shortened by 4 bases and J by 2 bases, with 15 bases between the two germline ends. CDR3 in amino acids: CASSRLGASPYEQYF. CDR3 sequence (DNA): TGCGCCAGCAGCCGGCTAGGGGCGAGCCCCTACGAGCAGTACTTC.

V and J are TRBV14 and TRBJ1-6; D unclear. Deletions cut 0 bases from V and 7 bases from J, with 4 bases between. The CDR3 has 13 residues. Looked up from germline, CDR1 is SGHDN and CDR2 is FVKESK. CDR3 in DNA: TGTGCCAGCAGCCAAGAAGAAAATTCACCCCTCCACTTT. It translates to CASSQEENSPLHF.

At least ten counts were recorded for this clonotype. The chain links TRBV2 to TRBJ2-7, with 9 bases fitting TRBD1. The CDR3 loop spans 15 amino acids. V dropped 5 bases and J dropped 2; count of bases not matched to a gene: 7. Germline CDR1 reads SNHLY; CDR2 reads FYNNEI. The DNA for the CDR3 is TGTGCCAGCAGTTACCGGGACAGGGCCACCTACGAGCAGTACTTC. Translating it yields CASSYRDRATYEQYF.

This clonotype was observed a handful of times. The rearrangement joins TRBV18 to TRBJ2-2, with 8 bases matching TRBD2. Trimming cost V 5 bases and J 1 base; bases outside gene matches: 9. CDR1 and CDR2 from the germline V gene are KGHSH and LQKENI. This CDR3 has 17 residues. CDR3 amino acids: CASSTKRTSQNTGELFF. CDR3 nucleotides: TGTGCCAGCTCAACGAAACGGACTAGCCAGAACACCGGGGAGCTGTTTTTT.

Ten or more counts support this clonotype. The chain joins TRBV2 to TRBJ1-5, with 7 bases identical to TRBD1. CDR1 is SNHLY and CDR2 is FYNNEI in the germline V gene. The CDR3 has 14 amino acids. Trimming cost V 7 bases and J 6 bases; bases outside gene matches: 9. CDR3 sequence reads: CASTFQGGSQPQHF. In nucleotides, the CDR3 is TGTGCCAGCACCTTTCAGGGGGGGAGTCAGCCCCAGCATTTT.

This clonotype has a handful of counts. CDR3 nucleotide sequence: TGTGCCTGGAGCGGTACTGGGACCTACGAGCAGTACTTC. Amino acids: CAWSGTGTYEQYF. The chain carries TRBV30 and TRBJ2-7; D is undetermined. The germline gives CDR1 GTSNPN, CDR2 SVGIG (reference sequence). V lost 3 bases and J 2 bases, leaving 11 bases between the germline ends. The CDR3 loop spans 13 amino acids.

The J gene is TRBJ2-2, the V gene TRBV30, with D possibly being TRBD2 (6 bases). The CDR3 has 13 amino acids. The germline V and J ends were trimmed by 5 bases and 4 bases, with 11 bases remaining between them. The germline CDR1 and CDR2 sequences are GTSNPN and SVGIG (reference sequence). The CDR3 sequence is CAWAWGLTGELFF. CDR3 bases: TGTGCCTGGGCTTGGGGACTCACCGGGGAGCTGTTTTTT.

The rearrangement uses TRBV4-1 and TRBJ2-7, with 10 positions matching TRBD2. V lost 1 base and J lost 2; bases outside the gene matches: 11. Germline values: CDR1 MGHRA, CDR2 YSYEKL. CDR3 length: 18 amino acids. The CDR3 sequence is CASSQAPDGTSVTYEQYF. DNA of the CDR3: TGCGCCAGCAGCCAAGCCCCCGACGGGACTAGCGTAACCTACGAGCAGTACTTC.

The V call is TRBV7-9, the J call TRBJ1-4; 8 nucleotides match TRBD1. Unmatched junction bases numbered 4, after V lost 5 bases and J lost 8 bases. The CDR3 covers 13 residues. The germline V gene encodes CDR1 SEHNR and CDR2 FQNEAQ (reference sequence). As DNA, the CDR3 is TGTGCCAGCAGCGAGGGACAGGCGGAAAAACTGTTTTTT. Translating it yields CASSEGQAEKLFF.

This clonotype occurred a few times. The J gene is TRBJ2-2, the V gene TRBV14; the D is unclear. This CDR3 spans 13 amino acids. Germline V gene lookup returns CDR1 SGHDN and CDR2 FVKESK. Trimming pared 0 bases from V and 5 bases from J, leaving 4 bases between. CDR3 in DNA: TGTGCCAGCAGCCAAGAAGGAACCGGGGAGCTGTTTTTT. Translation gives CASSQEGTGELFF.